What follows are 30 T cell receptor beta chains derived from one specimen sequenced in a study of OX40 agonist ivuxolimab in advanced cancers. Generated by immunoSEQ multiplex PCR, the TCRdb table keeps only in-frame clones and is missing some. The table has under 75,000 clones, 80% to 90% seen once. This specimen was CD4+ or CD8+ T cells sorted from blood, taken in a trial of the OX40 agonist ivuxolimab. These receptor sequences come from an adult with an advanced solid tumor such as melanoma, head and neck, liver or kidney cancer.

The chain is built from TRBV6-4 and TRBJ2-7; 8 bases map to TRBD1. The J segment lost 0 bases and the V segment lost 4 bases, leaving 5 bases of the junction unmatched. CDR1 is MRHNA, CDR2 SNTAGT, per germline. CDR3 length: 15 residues. CDR3 nucleotides: TGTGCCAGCAGTGGAAGGGACAGGCTCTCCTACGAGCAGTACTTC. This translates into CASSGRDRLSYEQYF.

This rearrangement joins TRBV11-2 to TRBJ2-1, with 8 positions matching TRBD1. The V gene end was trimmed by 2 bases and the J gene end by 2 bases; junction bases not matched to a gene: 2. The CDR3 is made up of 15 amino acids. The V gene's germline CDR1 is SGHAT and CDR2 FQNNGV. CDR3 sequence: CASSLQGATYNEQFF. DNA for the CDR3: TGTGCCAGCAGCTTACAGGGGGCTACCTACAATGAGCAGTTCTTC.

This clone rates as medium-sized (0.01 to 0.1%). The V call is TRBV7-2, the J call TRBJ2-6; no reliable D call. This CDR3 region has 15 residues. Germline lookup yields CDR1 SGHTA and CDR2 FQGNSA. V shed 5 bases and J shed 2 bases, with 10 bases lying between them. CDR3 protein: CASSAGGAGANVLTF. CDR3 DNA: TGTGCCAGCAGCGCTGGCGGAGCTGGGGCCAACGTCCTGACTTTC.

The chain combines TRBV30 with TRBJ1-1, with D uncertain. V shed 5 bases and J shed 4 bases, with 17 bases lying between them. Germline V CDR1 and CDR2: GTSNPN, SVGIG (reference sequence). This CDR3 contains 14 residues. The CDR3 coding sequence is TGTGCCTGGGCCTCTAAAGGGAGAGGCACTGAAGCTTTCTTT. It codes for CAWASKGRGTEAFF.

The chain recombines TRBV9 with TRBJ1-4; unclear D gene. This CDR3 region has 15 residues. The germline V and J ends were trimmed by 2 bases and 0 bases, with 8 bases remaining between them. The germline gives CDR1 SGDLS, CDR2 YYNGEE. CDR3 DNA sequence: TGTGCCAGCAGCGTTACAGCGACAACTAATGAAAAACTGTTTTTT. Protein product: CASSVTATTNEKLFF.

This clone was found a few times. This sequence joins TRBV6-6 and TRBJ1-5; 9 nucleotides match TRBD1. Unmatched junction bases numbered 3, after V lost 2 bases and J lost 4 bases. The CDR3 runs to 15 residues. Per germline, CDR1 MNHNY and CDR2 SVGAGI (reference sequence). CDR3 sequence (DNA): TGTGCCAGCAGTTACGGGACAGGGAGGAATCAGCCCCAGCATTTT. Protein sequence: CASSYGTGRNQPQHF.

This chain joins TRBV6-5 and TRBJ2-7, with D possibly being TRBD1 (6 bases). Germline CDR1 and CDR2: MNHEY and SVGAGI. The CDR3 is 15 residues long. The germline V and J ends were trimmed by 2 bases and 4 bases, with 15 bases remaining between them. For the CDR3, the DNA is TGTGCCAGCAGTTACAGGGGGACGGCCACTTACGAGCAGTACTTC. The encoded protein is CASSYRGTATYEQYF.

The J gene is TRBJ2-5, the V gene TRBV4-3, with 9 bases aligning to TRBD2. From germline, CDR1 is LGHNA and CDR2 YSLEER. The CDR3 sequence is 16 residues long. Unmatched junction bases numbered 13, after V lost 4 bases and J lost 7 bases. The CDR3 DNA follows: TGCGCCAGCAGCCGTGAGAGGGCGGGGGGGCTATGGACCCAGTACTTC. This sequence encodes CASSRERAGGLWTQYF.

This chain connects TRBV12-5 to TRBJ2-2; maybe TRBD1 (6 bases). The length of the CDR3 is 16 residues. Deletions cut 0 bases from V and 1 base from J, with 9 bases between. Germline-derived CDR1 and CDR2 are LGHNT and FRNRAP. The CDR3 nucleotides read TGTGCTAGTGGTTTGGTGACAGGTCTGAACACCGGGGAGCTGTTTTTT. Encoded protein: CASGLVTGLNTGELFF.

J is TRBJ2-3 and V is TRBV5-6; TRBD2 aligns across 7 bases. This CDR3 is built from 13 residues. The germline CDR1 and CDR2 sequences are SGHDT and YYEEEE. With 3 bases clipped from V and 11 bases from J, the junction kept 9 bases outside the gene matches. The CDR3 DNA reads TGTGCCAGCAGCTCAGCGGGGCCCATGGGGCAGTATTTT. Translation: CASSSAGPMGQYF.

The gene calls are TRBV27 and TRBJ2-7, with D tentatively TRBD1 or TRBD2 (5 bases each). CDR1 and CDR2 (germline): MNHEY, SMNVEV (reference sequence). V was trimmed by 7 bases and J by 2 bases, leaving 9 bases between them. CDR3 length: 12 residues. CDR3 protein: CASKGPAYEQYF. The CDR3 DNA reads as TGTGCCAGCAAGGGACCGGCCTACGAGCAGTACTTC.

The chain employs TRBV7-2 and TRBJ2-1, with TRBD2 identical over 8 bases. This CDR3 has 15 amino acids. Germline V lookup: CDR1 SGHTA, CDR2 FQGNSA. V was pared by 6 bases and J by 2 bases, with 6 bases of the junction left unmatched. The CDR3 sequence: CASRPAGATYNEQFF. The CDR3 nucleotides are TGTGCCAGCAGACCAGCGGGGGCCACCTACAATGAGCAGTTCTTC.

V usage is TRBV6-5 and J usage is TRBJ2-5; TRBD1 agrees at 7 bases. Per germline, CDR1 MNHEY and CDR2 SVGAGI. Losses at the gene ends were 2 bases for V and 7 bases for J; bases not matched to a gene: 7. The CDR3 spans 14 residues. CDR3 protein: CASSYQIPGGTQYF. The CDR3 nucleotides read TGTGCCAGCAGTTACCAAATACCAGGGGGGACCCAGTACTTC.

The chain employs TRBV7-9 and TRBJ2-1; 13 bases align to TRBD2. Trimming removed 1 base from V and 4 bases from J; junction bases left unmatched: 1. The CDR3 is 16 residues long. The V gene's germline CDR1 is SEHNR and CDR2 FQNEAQ (reference sequence). This chain's CDR3 is CASSLGTSGGYNEQFF. Written as DNA, the CDR3 is TGTGCCAGCAGCTTAGGGACTAGCGGGGGTTACAATGAGCAGTTCTTC.

In its sample, this clone was seen once. The gene calls are TRBV9 and TRBJ2-2; D uncertain. This CDR3 is 14 amino acids long. Germline V gene lookup returns CDR1 SGDLS and CDR2 YYNGEE. The V and J ends lost 0 bases and 2 bases respectively, with 5 bases between them. CDR3 amino acids: CASSVGGNTGELFF. The CDR3 nucleotides read TGTGCCAGCAGCGTAGGCGGTAACACCGGGGAGCTGTTTTTT.

The chain combines TRBV18 with TRBJ1-1, with a possible D match to TRBD1 (6 bases). Germline CDR1 and CDR2: KGHSH and LQKENI. The CDR3 consists of 14 residues. The V gene lost 0 bases and the J gene lost 8 bases, with 13 bases spanning the gap. In nucleotides, the CDR3 is TGTGCCAGCTCACCACCTCGGACAGTACGAGAAGCTTTCTTT. This gives the protein CASSPPRTVREAFF.

V and J are TRBV30 and TRBJ2-1; D remains unclear. Germline V gene sequence: CDR1 GTSNPN, CDR2 SVGIG (reference sequence). V lost 3 bases to trimming and J lost 5 bases, with 14 bases between them. The CDR3 sequence is 14 residues long. CDR3 in amino acids: CAWRRSPANNEQFF. Here the CDR3 DNA reads TGTGCCTGGAGACGTTCTCCAGCTAACAATGAGCAGTTCTTC.

The CDR3 spells CASSDPGQGGYNSPLHF. Written as DNA, the CDR3 is TGTGCCAGTAGCGATCCCGGACAGGGGGGGTATAATTCACCCCTCCACTTT. V is TRBV19 and J is TRBJ1-6, with 10 bases identical to TRBD1. The germline V gene has CDR1 LNHDA and CDR2 SQIVND (reference sequence). The V and J ends lost 6 bases and 4 bases, in that order; junction bases with no gene match: 9. This CDR3 contains 17 residues.

Only one count was recorded for this clone. This sequence joins TRBV28 and TRBJ2-1; D uncertain. This CDR3 has 16 residues. Trimming took off 4 bases at V and 1 base at J, with 14 bases between the two ends. Looked up from germline, CDR1 is MDHEN and CDR2 is SYDVKM. CDR3: CASSSHSSGSYNEQFF. For the CDR3, the DNA is TGTGCCAGCAGTTCCCACTCATCCGGGTCCTACAATGAGCAGTTCTTC.

The chain uses TRBV14 and TRBJ2-1; 7 bases are a match to TRBD1. V lost 5 bases to trimming and J lost 3 bases; unmatched junction nucleotides: 7. Germline CDR1 and CDR2: SGHDN and FVKESK. The CDR3 covers 15 residues. The CDR3 sequence is CASSYRGSHYNEQFF. The CDR3 nucleotides read TGTGCCAGCAGCTACAGGGGCTCGCACTACAATGAGCAGTTCTTC.

This chain joins TRBV19 and TRBJ1-6; a possible D gene is TRBD1 (5 bases). Germline CDR1 and CDR2: LNHDA and SQIVND (reference sequence). The CDR3 totals 15 residues. The V end was cut by 5 bases, the J end by 10 bases, with 18 bases between. CDR3 residues: CASSLDAIPGSPLHF. The DNA for the CDR3 is TGTGCCAGTAGTCTGGACGCCATCCCAGGGTCACCCCTCCACTTT.

This sequence joins TRBV19 and TRBJ2-1, with 13 bases lining up with TRBD2. The CDR3 has 17 amino acids. V trimming: 7 bases; J trimming: 8 bases; junction bases outside the gene matches: 14. The germline V gene encodes CDR1 LNHDA and CDR2 SQIVND (reference sequence). DNA for the CDR3: TGTGCCAGTACACACCAACCGACTAGCGGGAGGAACCATGAGCAGTTCTTC. Its translation is CASTHQPTSGRNHEQFF.

The genes are TRBV6-1 and TRBJ1-3; no firm D call. The CDR3 is 14 residues long. Germline assignment: CDR1 MNHNS and CDR2 SASEGT. The V and J ends lost 8 bases and 5 bases respectively, with 16 bases between them. CDR3 amino acids: CASHRSETRNTIYF. CDR3 sequence (DNA): TGTGCCAGCCATCGGTCAGAAACTCGAAACACCATATATTTT.

The J gene is TRBJ1-5, the V gene TRBV11-2; D remains ambiguous. The ends were cut back, 3 bases at V and 5 bases at J, with 8 bases in the middle. Germline V gives CDR1 SGHAT, CDR2 FQNNGV. This CDR3 spans 13 amino acids. As DNA, the CDR3 is TGTGCCAGCAGCTTGGACCGTGATCAGCCCCAGCATTTT. Its protein product is CASSLDRDQPQHF. The complete variable domain, with remaining parts taken from reference TRBV11-2 and TRBJ1-5, reads EAGVAQSPRYKIIEKRQSVAFWCNPISGHATLYWYQQILGQGPKLLIQFQNNGVVDDSQLPKDRFSAERLKGVDSTLKIQPAKLEDSAVYLCASSLDRDQPQHFGDGTRLSIL.

This clone was observed a single time. V usage is TRBV2 and J usage is TRBJ2-5; no definite D call. This CDR3 comprises 14 residues. CDR1 is SNHLY, CDR2 FYNNEI, per germline. Trimming took off 7 bases at V and 2 bases at J, with 14 bases between the two ends. Written as DNA, the CDR3 is TGTGCCAGCACTCTCCGGCTTGGGCAAGAGACCCAGTACTTC. This encodes CASTLRLGQETQYF.

For the CDR3, the DNA is TGCAGTGCTAAGGAGAACACTGAAGCTTTCTTT. Protein: CSAKENTEAFF. The J gene is TRBJ1-1, the V gene TRBV20-1; no clear D gene. Looked up from germline, CDR1 is DFQATT and CDR2 is SNEGSKA (reference sequence). This CDR3 is built from 11 residues. V lost 4 bases and J lost 1, with 4 bases in between.

The chain uses TRBV30 and TRBJ1-3, with TRBD1 as a possible D gene (5 bases). V lost 3 bases and J 0 bases, leaving 9 bases between the germline ends. CDR1 and CDR2 (germline): GTSNPN, SVGIG (reference sequence). This CDR3 is built from 14 residues. DNA of the CDR3: TGTGCCTGGAGCCCCGACAGCTCTGGAAACACCATATATTTT. Protein: CAWSPDSSGNTIYF.

The rearrangement uses TRBV6-5 and TRBJ1-2; 8 bases fit TRBD1. Trimming cost V 5 bases and J 8 bases; bases outside gene matches: 13. The germline V gene has CDR1 MNHEY and CDR2 SVGAGI. This CDR3 is built from 15 residues. CDR3 bases: TGTGCCAGCAGTCCATTTCAGGGGGCAGTTAAAGGCTACACCTTC. Protein: CASSPFQGAVKGYTF.

This CDR3 reads CASSRDGESTEAFF. CDR3 in DNA: TGTGCCAGTAGCCGTGACGGGGAAAGCACTGAAGCTTTCTTT. V gene TRBV19 combines with J gene TRBJ1-1; D unclear. CDR3 size: 14 residues. Trimming left V 6 bases short and J 4 bases short, with 15 bases between. Germline V gene lookup returns CDR1 LNHDA and CDR2 SQIVND (reference sequence).

This rearrangement joins TRBV15 to TRBJ2-6, with D possibly being TRBD1 (6 bases). The ends were cut back, 7 bases at V and 2 bases at J, with 12 bases in the middle. This CDR3 has 15 residues. Germline CDR1 LNHNV, CDR2 YYDKDF (reference sequence). The CDR3 spells CATKTGFTGANVLTF. In nucleotides, the CDR3 is TGTGCCACCAAAACAGGGTTTACTGGGGCCAACGTCCTGACTTTC. The variable domain in full, with the rest retrieved from reference TRBV15 and TRBJ2-6, is DAMVIQNPRYQVTQFGKPVTLSCSQTLNHNVMYWYQQKSSQAPKLLFHYYDKDFNNEADTPDNFQSRRPNTSFCFLDIRSPGLGDTAMYLCATKTGFTGANVLTFGAGSRLTVL.